The text below deals with one T cell receptor beta chain. The specificity of this receptor is unknown. Base qualities are not at hand, and no much larger clone is one base apart. The data belong to a study of blood T cell repertoires in COVID-19 (dated by TCRdb to the early 2020s). For the study in its entirety: The collaborator samples originated in the United States, Italy and Spain and spanned the acute and convalescent phases of COVID-19. Sample metadata almost always included a de-identified subject ID, COVID-19 status, age in years and sex. The samples were drawn from the first 160 participants of the ongoing ImmuneRACE study and from more than 1,000 subjects provided by 6 global collaborators. The material from the prospective study consisted of cDNA or gDNA derived from T cells, B-cell-depleted T cells, or PBMCs. The dataset comprised deeply sampled blood TCRbeta repertoires from subjects exposed to, actively infected with, or recovered from COVID-19. The repertoires were released in a freely available public database meant as a resource for research on the immune response to SARS-CoV-2. Where available, HLA class I and class II types were obtained from metadata supplied by the sample provider rather than from assay-based typing.

TCRbeta CDR3 regions were amplified from genomic DNA using the immunoSEQ Assay, a bias-controlled multiplex PCR. In the source study's methods: Within the assay, amplification of reference gene primers was used to estimate how many nucleated cells each sample contained. To quantify the absolute abundance of each unique TCRbeta CDR3 rearrangement, sequence reads were collapsed and filtered. For each sample, productive Simpson clonality was calculated as the square root of Simpson's diversity index over productive rearrangements. TCRdb holds this immuneACCESS table with in-frame rearrangements only. Some clones are missing; in checked studies, unresolved V genes explain under half, and the rest has no known cause. V and J calls and clone size come straight from that table; D and trimming were deduced from the DNA. The table for this sample lists 50,000 or so clones; around 86% of them were counted only once. Jointly, the top ten make up about 14% of the sample.

Study-level results and caveats: The quantity of clinical and demographic metadata differed by source and by participant and was supplied without curation.

Whole blood was collected in K2EDTA tubes by collaborating institutions according to the institutions' own protocols. For TCRbeta analysis, collaborators shipped samples in one of three forms: frozen whole blood, isolated PBMCs, or DNA extracted from either of those sample types. V loses 3 bases, J loses 2 bases, and the germline ends lie 23 bases apart. Including cysteine and phenylalanine, the CDR3 has 18 amino acids. Left in the record is the CDR3 DNA by itself, 54 bases read in frame from the first base. Reading the germline V gene gives CDR1 LGHNT and CDR2 FRNRAP. This TCR derives from a man aged 70-80 years with acute or convalescent COVID-19. Input material: peripheral blood. The rearranged segments are TRBV12-5 and TRBJ2-7, and TRBD2 may be the D gene, going by 6 matching bases. For the CDR3, the sequence is CASGFGINWSSETYEQYF. The nucleotides read TGTGCTAGTGGTTTTGGTATCAACTGGTCTAGCGAGACCTACGAGCAGTACTTC.